These 10 T cell receptor beta chains came from one sample sequenced in a study of T cell responses to AZD1222 COVID-19 vaccine. TCRdb's table, derived via immunoSEQ multiplex PCR, lists solely in-frame clones and lacks some. Among 110,000 or so clones listed, 75% to 95% were seen once. This specimen consisted of peripheral blood, obtained 28 days after the second dose of the MenACWY control vaccine. These receptors all come from an adult who received the MenACWY meningococcal vaccine as a control.

On this clone itself: This same CDR3 is encoded by further DNA sequences in the sample. The gene calls are TRBV28 and TRBJ1-5; D gene ambiguous. Trimming pared 2 bases from V and 2 bases from J, leaving 7 bases between. The CDR3 is made up of 14 amino acids. Germline V CDR1 and CDR2: MDHEN, SYDVKM. The CDR3 bases are TGTGCCAGCAGTTTAATGGGAGGCAATCAGCCCCAGCATTTT. This codes for CASSLMGGNQPQHF. Combining the CDR3 with reference TRBV28 and TRBJ1-5 gives the whole variable domain DVKVTQSSRYLVKRTGEKVFLECVQDMDHENMFWYRQDPGLGLRLIYFSYDVKMKEKGDIPEGYSVSREKKERFSLILESASTNQTSMYLCASSLMGGNQPQHFGDGTRLSIL.

The chain is built from TRBV19 and TRBJ2-2; a possible D gene is TRBD2 (5 bases). V lost 6 bases to trimming and J lost 1 base, with 12 bases between them. CDR1 is LNHDA, CDR2 SQIVND, per germline (reference sequence). The CDR3 length is 15 residues. The CDR3 spells CASSASGKNTGELFF. In DNA, the CDR3 is TGTGCCAGTAGCGCTTCCGGGAAGAACACCGGGGAGCTGTTTTTT.

The rearrangement uses TRBV5-1 and TRBJ1-6, with D hard to call. Trimming left V 0 bases short and J 8 bases short, with 6 bases between. This CDR3 has 13 amino acids. Germline V CDR1 and CDR2: SGHRS, YFSETQ. This CDR3 is CASSLAFDSPLHF. The CDR3 nucleotides read TGCGCCAGCAGCTTGGCTTTCGATTCACCCCTCCACTTT. The full variable domain, in which reference TRBV5-1 and TRBJ1-6 provide the parts outside the CDR3, is KAGVTQTPRYLIKTRGQQVTLSCSPISGHRSVSWYQQTPGQGLQFLFEYFSETQRNKGNFPGRFSGRQFSNSRSEMNVSTLELGDSALYLCASSLAFDSPLHFGNGTRLTVT.

The gene calls are TRBV7-2 and TRBJ2-7; the D gene is possibly TRBD1 (6 bases). V was clipped by 1 base and J by 4 bases, with 17 bases between them. This CDR3 has 16 residues. The germline gives CDR1 SGHTA, CDR2 FQGNSA. DNA of the CDR3: TGTGCCAGCAGCTTAGATGGGATTGGGCAGGGGTACGAGCAGTACGTC. This codes for CASSLDGIGQGYEQYV.

The genes are TRBV5-1 and TRBJ2-2; the D is unclear. CDR3 length: 12 residues. Germline V gives CDR1 SGHRS, CDR2 YFSETQ. Trimming shortened V by 0 bases and J by 7 bases, and 4 bases separated the two germline ends. The CDR3 DNA reads as TGCGCCAGCAGCTTGGCTAGCGGGGAGCTGTTTTTT. As protein: CASSLASGELFF.

The chain employs TRBV29-1 and TRBJ2-5, with D possibly TRBD2 on 6 matching bases. The CDR3 loop spans 15 amino acids. Deletions cut 2 bases from V and 1 base from J, with 14 bases between. CDR1 is SQVTM, CDR2 ANQGSEA, per germline. DNA for the CDR3: TGCAGCGTTGAATTTGGACTAACGGTCCAAGAGACCCAGTACTTC. It specifies CSVEFGLTVQETQYF. The full variable domain, completed using reference TRBV29-1 and TRBJ2-5, is SAVISQKPSRDICQRGTSLTIQCQVDSQVTMMFWYRQQPGQSLTLIATANQGSEATYESGFVIDKFPISRPNLTFSTLTVSNMSPEDSSIYLCSVEFGLTVQETQYFGPGTRLLVL.

This chain uses TRBV12-3 or TRBV12-4 with TRBJ2-2; the D call may be TRBD1 or TRBD2 (5 bases each). This CDR3 comprises 13 residues. Trimming removed 2 bases from V and 6 bases from J, with 7 bases in between. CDR3 sequence (DNA): TGTGCCAGCAGTTTACAGGGAGCCGGGGAGCTGTTTTTT. The encoded protein is CASSLQGAGELFF.

The CDR3 region is CASSPMGGVSPEQYF. CDR3 nucleotides: TGTGCCAGCAGCCCCATGGGGGGAGTGAGTCCCGAGCAGTACTTC. V usage is TRBV7-6 and J usage is TRBJ2-7, with a weak D call TRBD2 (6 bases). The CDR3 contains 15 residues. Trimming removed 5 bases at V and 6 bases at J, with 20 bases between. Germline V gene sequence: CDR1 SGHVS, CDR2 FNYEAQ.

The genes are TRBV14 and TRBJ1-6; TRBD1 might be the D (5 bases). The CDR3 contains 16 residues. Trimming stripped 1 base from V and 7 bases from J, with 14 bases between. Germline loops: CDR1 SGHDN, CDR2 FVKESK. As DNA, the CDR3 is TGTGCCAGCAGCCAAGGGGGGGTTAGACGCAATTCACCCCTCCACTTT. Its protein product is CASSQGGVRRNSPLHF.

The V call is TRBV12-3 or TRBV12-4, the J call TRBJ2-5; D is perhaps TRBD1 or TRBD2 (5 bases each). The CDR3 runs 13 residues. V was clipped by 2 bases and J by 4 bases, with 8 bases between them. The CDR3 protein is CASSLKGRETQYF. CDR3 in DNA: TGTGCCAGCAGTTTAAAGGGACGAGAGACCCAGTACTTC.